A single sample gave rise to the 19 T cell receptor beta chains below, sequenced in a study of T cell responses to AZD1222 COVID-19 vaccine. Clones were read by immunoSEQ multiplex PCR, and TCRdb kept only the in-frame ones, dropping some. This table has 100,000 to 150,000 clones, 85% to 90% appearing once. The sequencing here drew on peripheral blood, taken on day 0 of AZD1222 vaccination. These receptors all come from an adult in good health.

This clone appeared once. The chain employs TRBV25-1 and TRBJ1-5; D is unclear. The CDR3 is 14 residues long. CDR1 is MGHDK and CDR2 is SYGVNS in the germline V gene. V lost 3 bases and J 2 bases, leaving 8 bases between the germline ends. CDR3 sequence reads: CASSEAGGNQPQHF. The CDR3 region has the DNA TGTGCCAGCAGTGAGGCAGGAGGCAATCAGCCCCAGCATTTT. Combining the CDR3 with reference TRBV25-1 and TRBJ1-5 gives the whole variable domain EADIYQTPRYLVIGTGKKITLECSQTMGHDKMYWYQQDPGMELHLIHYSYGVNSTEKGDLSSESTVSRIRTEHFPLTLESARPSHTSQYLCASSEAGGNQPQHFGDGTRLSIL.

CDR3 DNA sequence: TGTGCCAGCAGCTTGGTGTACCAGCGGGAGGGTACCGGGGAGCTGTTTTTT. As protein: CASSLVYQREGTGELFF. This chain connects TRBV5-4 to TRBJ2-2; 10 nucleotides agree with TRBD2. The germline CDR1 and CDR2 sequences are SGHNT and YYREEE (reference sequence). Trimming took 0 bases from V and 5 from J; bases not matched to a gene: 7. The CDR3 has 17 residues.

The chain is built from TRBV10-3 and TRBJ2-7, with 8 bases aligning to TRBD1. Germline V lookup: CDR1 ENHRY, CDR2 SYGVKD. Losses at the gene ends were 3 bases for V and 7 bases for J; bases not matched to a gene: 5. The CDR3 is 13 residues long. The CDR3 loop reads CAISDIGTGEQYF. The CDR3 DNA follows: TGTGCCATCAGTGATATAGGGACAGGTGAGCAGTACTTC.

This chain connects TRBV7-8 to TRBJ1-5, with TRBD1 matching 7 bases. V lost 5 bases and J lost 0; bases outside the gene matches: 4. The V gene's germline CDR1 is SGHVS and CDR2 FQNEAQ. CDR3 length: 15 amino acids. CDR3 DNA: TGTGCCAGCAGCCTGGGACAGAGTAGCAATCAGCCCCAGCATTTT. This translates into CASSLGQSSNQPQHF. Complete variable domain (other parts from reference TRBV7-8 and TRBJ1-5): GAGVSQSPRYKVAKRGQDVALRCDPISGHVSLFWYQQALGQGPEFLTYFQNEAQLDKSGLPSDRFFAERPEGSVSTLKIQRTQQEDSAVYLCASSLGQSSNQPQHFGDGTRLSIL.

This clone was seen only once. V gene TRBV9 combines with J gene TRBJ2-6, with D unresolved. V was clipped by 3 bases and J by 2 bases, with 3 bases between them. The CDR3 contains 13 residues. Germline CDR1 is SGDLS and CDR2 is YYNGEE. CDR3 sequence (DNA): TGTGCCAGCAGCGCAACTGGGGCCAACGTCCTGACTTTC. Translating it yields CASSATGANVLTF.

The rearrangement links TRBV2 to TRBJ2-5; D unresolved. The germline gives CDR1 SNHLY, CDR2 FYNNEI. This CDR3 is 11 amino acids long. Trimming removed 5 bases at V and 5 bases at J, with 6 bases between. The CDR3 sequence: CASSRPETQYF. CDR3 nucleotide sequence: TGTGCCAGCAGTCGTCCGGAGACCCAGTACTTC.

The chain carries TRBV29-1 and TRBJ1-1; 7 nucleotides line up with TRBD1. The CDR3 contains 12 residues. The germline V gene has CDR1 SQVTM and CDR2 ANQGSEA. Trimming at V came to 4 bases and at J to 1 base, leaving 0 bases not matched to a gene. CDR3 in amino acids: CSVGQGNTEAFF. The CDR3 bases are TGCAGCGTTGGACAGGGGAACACTGAAGCTTTCTTT.

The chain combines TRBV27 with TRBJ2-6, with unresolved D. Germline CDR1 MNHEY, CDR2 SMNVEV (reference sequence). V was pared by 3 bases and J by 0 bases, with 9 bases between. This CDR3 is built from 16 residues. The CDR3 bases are TGTGCCAGCAGTTTGGCCAGGAGCTCTGGGGCCAACGTCCTGACTTTC. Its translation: CASSLARSSGANVLTF.

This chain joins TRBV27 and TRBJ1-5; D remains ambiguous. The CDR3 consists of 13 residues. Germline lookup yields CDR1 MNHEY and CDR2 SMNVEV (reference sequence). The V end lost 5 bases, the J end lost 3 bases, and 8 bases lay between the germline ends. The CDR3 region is CASSEGYNQPQHF. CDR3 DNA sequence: TGTGCCAGCAGTGAGGGTTACAATCAGCCCCAGCATTTT.

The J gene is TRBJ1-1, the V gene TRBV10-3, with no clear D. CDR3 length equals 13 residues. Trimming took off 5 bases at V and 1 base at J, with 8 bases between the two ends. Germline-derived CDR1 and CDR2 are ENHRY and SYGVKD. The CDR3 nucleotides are TGTGCCATCAGTCAGGTGGGGAACACTGAAGCTTTCTTT. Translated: CAISQVGNTEAFF.

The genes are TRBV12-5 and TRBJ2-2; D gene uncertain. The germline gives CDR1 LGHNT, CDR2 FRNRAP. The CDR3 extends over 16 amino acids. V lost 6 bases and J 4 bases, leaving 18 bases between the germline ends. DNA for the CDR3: TGTGCTAGTGGCCTCGGACCCGTGGTAGGCACCGGGGAGCTGTTTTTT. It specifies CASGLGPVVGTGELFF.

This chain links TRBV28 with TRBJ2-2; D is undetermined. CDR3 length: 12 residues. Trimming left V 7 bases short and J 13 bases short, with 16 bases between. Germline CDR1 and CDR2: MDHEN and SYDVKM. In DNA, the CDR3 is TGTGCCAGCACCAGGTCCTCCGAGAGGCTGTTTTTT. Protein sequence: CASTRSSERLFF. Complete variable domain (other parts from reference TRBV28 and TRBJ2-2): DVKVTQSSRYLVKRTGEKVFLECVQDMDHENMFWYRQDPGLGLRLIYFSYDVKMKEKGDIPEGYSVSREKKERFSLILESASTNQTSMYLCASTRSSERLFFGEGSRLTVL.

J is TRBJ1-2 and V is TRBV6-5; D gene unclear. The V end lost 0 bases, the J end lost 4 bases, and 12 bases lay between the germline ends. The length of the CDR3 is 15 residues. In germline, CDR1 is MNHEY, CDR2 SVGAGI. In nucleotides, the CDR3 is TGTGCCAGCAGTTACTCACTCGAATTAGGCTATGGCTACACCTTC. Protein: CASSYSLELGYGYTF.

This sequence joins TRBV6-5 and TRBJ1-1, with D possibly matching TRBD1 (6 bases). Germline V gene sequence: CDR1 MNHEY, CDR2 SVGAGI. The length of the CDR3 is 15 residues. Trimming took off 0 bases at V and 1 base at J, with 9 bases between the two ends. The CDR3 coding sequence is TGTGCCAGCAGTTACTCGATAGGGGGGAACACTGAAGCTTTCTTT. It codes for CASSYSIGGNTEAFF.

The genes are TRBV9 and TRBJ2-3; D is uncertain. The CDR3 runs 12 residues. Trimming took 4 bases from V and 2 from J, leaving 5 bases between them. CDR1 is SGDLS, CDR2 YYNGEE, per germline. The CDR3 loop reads CASSFFTDTQYF. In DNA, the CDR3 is TGTGCCAGCAGCTTTTTCACAGATACGCAGTATTTT.

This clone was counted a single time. The CDR3 region is CASSLASGVADTQYF. CDR3 bases: TGTGCCAGCAGCTTAGCTAGCGGGGTGGCCGATACGCAGTATTTT. The chain uses TRBV7-2 and TRBJ2-3; 8 bases align to TRBD2. Per germline, CDR1 SGHTA and CDR2 FQGNSA. Unmatched junction bases numbered 5, after V lost 0 bases and J lost 6 bases. The CDR3 sequence is 15 residues long. Based on the CDR3 plus reference TRBV7-2 and TRBJ2-3, the full variable domain is GAGVSQSPSNKVTEKGKDVELRCDPISGHTALYWYRQSLGQGLEFLIYFQGNSAPDKSGLPSDRFSAERTGGSVSTLTIQRTQQEDSAVYLCASSLASGVADTQYFGPGTRLTVL.

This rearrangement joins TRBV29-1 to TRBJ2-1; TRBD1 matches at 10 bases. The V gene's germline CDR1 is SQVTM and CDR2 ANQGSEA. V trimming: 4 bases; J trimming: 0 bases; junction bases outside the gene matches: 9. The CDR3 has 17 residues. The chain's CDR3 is CSVVGTGAFVSYNEQFF. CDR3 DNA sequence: TGCAGCGTTGTGGGGACAGGGGCCTTTGTCTCCTACAATGAGCAGTTCTTC.

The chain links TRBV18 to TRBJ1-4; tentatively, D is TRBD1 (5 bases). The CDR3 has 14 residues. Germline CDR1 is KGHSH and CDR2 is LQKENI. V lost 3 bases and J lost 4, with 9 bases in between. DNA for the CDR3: TGTGCCAGCTCACCTCGGGGGATTAATGAAAAACTGTTTTTT. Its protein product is CASSPRGINEKLFF. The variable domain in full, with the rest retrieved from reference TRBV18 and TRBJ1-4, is NAGVMQNPRHLVRRRGQEARLRCSPMKGHSHVYWYRQLPEEGLKFMVYLQKENIIDESGMPKERFSAEFPKEGPSILRIQQVVRGDSAAYFCASSPRGINEKLFFGSGTQLSVL.

CDR3 sequence: CASSVGLLGQGMNTEAFF. CDR3 coding DNA: TGTGCCAGCAGCGTAGGCCTCCTAGGACAGGGGATGAACACTGAAGCTTTCTTT. This chain uses TRBV9 with TRBJ1-1, with 9 bases lining up with TRBD1. This CDR3 contains 18 residues. Germline CDR1 is SGDLS and CDR2 is YYNGEE. V lost 0 bases, J lost 0 bases, and 9 bases stayed unmatched.